Each of the 2 T cell receptor beta chains below was sequenced from the same sample in a study of cytomegalovirus exposure and HLA in healthy donors (dated by TCRdb to 2017 to 2019). To prepare the library, the immunoSEQ multiplex PCR assay was applied. What TCRdb holds here is the immuneACCESS table cut down to in-frame rearrangements. Part of the clones is not present; checked against another copy, under half of the missing clones reflect an unresolved V gene, and the others are unexplained. The sample table contains over 150,000 clones; only one count was recorded for roughly 89% of them. Over 4% of the sample belongs to the ten largest clones. The sequenced sample consisted of PBMCs. All receptors come from a man aged 18 to 29 in good health and CMV-seropositive.

CDR3 nucleotide sequence: TGTGCCAGCAGCACAGGGCCCTTCTATAGCAATCAGCCCCAGCATTTT. Its translation: CASSTGPFYSNQPQHF. The V gene is TRBV7-8, the J gene TRBJ1-5; a weak D match, TRBD1 (6 bases). V was pared by 5 bases and J by 0 bases, with 14 bases between. The CDR3 has 16 residues. Germline V lookup: CDR1 SGHVS, CDR2 FQNEAQ.

The rearrangement links TRBV2 to TRBJ1-1; 7 bases match TRBD1. Looked up from germline, CDR1 is SNHLY and CDR2 is FYNNEI. The CDR3 extends over 14 amino acids. V dropped 5 bases and J dropped 0; count of bases not matched to a gene: 3. The DNA for the CDR3 is TGTGCCAGCAGTCGACAGGGAATGAACACTGAAGCTTTCTTT. It encodes CASSRQGMNTEAFF.